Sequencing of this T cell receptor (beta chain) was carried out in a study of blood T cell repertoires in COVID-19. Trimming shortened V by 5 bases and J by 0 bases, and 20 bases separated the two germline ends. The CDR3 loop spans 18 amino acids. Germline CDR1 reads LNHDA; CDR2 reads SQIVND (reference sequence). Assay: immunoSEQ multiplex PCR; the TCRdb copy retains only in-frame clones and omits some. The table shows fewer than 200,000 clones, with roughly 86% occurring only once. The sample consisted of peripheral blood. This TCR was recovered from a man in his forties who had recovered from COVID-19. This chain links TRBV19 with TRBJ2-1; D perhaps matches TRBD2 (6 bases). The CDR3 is CASSSSRHAGLSYNEQFF. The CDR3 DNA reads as TGTGCCAGTAGTTCTTCCCGACACGCGGGACTCTCCTACAATGAGCAGTTCTTC.